Below, 19 T cell receptor beta chains from the same sample are listed, as sequenced in a study of radiation and T cells in renal cell carcinoma. Time point of the sample: blood 4 weeks post-SBRT, at nephrectomy. Treatment in this sample: 15 Gy SBRT to primary tumor, nephrectomy 4 weeks later. This table comes from immunoSEQ multiplex PCR, and its TCRdb copy is limited to in-frame clones, with some not included. The table shows roughly 86,000 clones, with around four fifths occurring only once. The input for sequencing was blood, taken from a patient whose treatment included radiotherapy and nephrectomy. These receptor sequences come from a man aged 50 to 59 with renal cell carcinoma.

Regarding this clone: The conserved phenylalanine or tryptophan is not found at the CDR3 terminus, so this likely reflects a read error. The J gene is TRBJ2-7, the V gene TRBV28; 8 bases agree with TRBD2. V lost 5 bases to trimming and J lost 1 base; unmatched junction nucleotides: 13. Per the germline V gene, CDR1 is MDHEN and CDR2 is SYDVKM. This CDR3 spans 17 amino acids. The CDR3: CASSPYVGGGRSYEQYL. The CDR3 nucleotides are TGTGCCAGCAGTCCATACGTCGGGGGCGGGAGGTCCTACGAGCAGTACCTC.

The chain employs TRBV18 and TRBJ2-7, with a possible D match to TRBD1 (6 bases). This CDR3 is 15 amino acids long. Trimming took 0 bases from V and 0 from J, leaving 9 bases between them. In germline, CDR1 is KGHSH, CDR2 LQKENI. The CDR3 is CASSPPDRHSYEQYF. For the CDR3, the DNA is TGTGCCAGCTCACCACCAGACAGGCACTCCTACGAGCAGTACTTC.

This chain joins TRBV25-1 and TRBJ1-1; 7 nucleotides agree with TRBD1. The germline V gene encodes CDR1 MGHDK and CDR2 SYGVNS. The CDR3 has 15 amino acids. J was trimmed by 0 bases and V by 2 bases; bases with no gene match: 3. CDR3 nucleotide sequence: TGTGCCAGCAGTGAACCGACAGGGATGAACACTGAAGCTTTCTTT. The encoded protein is CASSEPTGMNTEAFF.

This clone was detected only once. The chain couples TRBV10-3 to TRBJ1-1; 11 bases align to TRBD1. Germline V CDR1 and CDR2: ENHRY, SYGVKD. J lost 1 base, V lost 6 bases, and 1 base had no gene match. The CDR3 sequence is 14 residues long. The CDR3 coding sequence is TGTGCCATCAGGGGGACAGGGGGGAACACTGAAGCTTTCTTT. It encodes CAIRGTGGNTEAFF.

V and J are TRBV27 and TRBJ1-1; D not resolved. In germline, CDR1 is MNHEY, CDR2 SMNVEV (reference sequence). The CDR3 length is 15 residues. Trimming took 7 bases from V and 0 from J, leaving 15 bases between them. The DNA for the CDR3 is TGTGCCAGCAAGCTTTTTAAAAATTTGAACACTGAAGCTTTCTTT. It yields the protein CASKLFKNLNTEAFF.

This chain joins TRBV21-1 and TRBJ1-2. TRBV21-1 represents a pseudogene. The CDR3 has 14 residues. The CDR3 region has the DNA TGTGCCAGCAGCAAAGAGTGGGGGTCCTATGGCTACACCTTC. Encoded protein: CASSKEWGSYGYTF.

The chain has TRBV6-1 and TRBJ2-5, with a weak D call TRBD1 (6 bases). Per the germline V gene, CDR1 is MNHNS and CDR2 is SASEGT. CDR3 length: 13 residues. V gave up 7 bases and J gave up 4 bases, with 13 bases separating them. The CDR3 loop is CASNRDTGETQYF. The CDR3, as DNA: TGTGCCAGCAACCGGGACACCGGAGAGACCCAGTACTTC.

The V and J genes are TRBV14 and TRBJ1-2; D perhaps matches TRBD1 (5 bases). Trimming took off 3 bases at V and 3 bases at J, with 8 bases between the two ends. The germline V gene encodes CDR1 SGHDN and CDR2 FVKESK. The CDR3 is 13 residues long. The CDR3 DNA follows: TGTGCCAGCAGCCATTTGGGGGACTATGGCTACACCTTC. This sequence encodes CASSHLGDYGYTF.

This clone has a handful of counts. The chain links TRBV5-5 to TRBJ2-7; 9 nucleotides line up with TRBD2. The CDR3 runs to 16 residues. CDR1 and CDR2 (germline): SGHKS, YYEKEE (reference sequence). V gave up 5 bases and J gave up 2 bases; unmatched junction bases: 11. The DNA for the CDR3 is TGTGCCAGCAGGGGGGAGGGACTAGCAGGCCCCTACGAGCAGTACTTC. It specifies CASRGEGLAGPYEQYF.

A word on this clone: A read error may account for a junction end that differs from germline. CDR3 nucleotides: TGTGCCAGCAGTGAGGGGAATGGGGAAAAAACTGTTTTT. Translated: CASSEGNGEKTVF. The chain joins TRBV25-1 to TRBJ1-4; D gene ambiguous. This CDR3 contains 13 residues. Germline CDR1 reads MGHDK; CDR2 reads SYGVNS. The full variable domain, rest sourced from reference TRBV25-1 and TRBJ1-4, is EADIYQTPRYLVIGTGKKITLECSQTMGHDKMYWYQQDPGMELHLIHYSYGVNSTEKGDLSSESTVSRIRTEHFPLTLESARPSHTSQYLCASSEGNGEKTVFGSGTQLSVL.

The V call is TRBV7-9, the J call TRBJ2-7; TRBD1 agrees at 8 bases. Germline-derived CDR1 and CDR2 are SEHNR and FQNEAQ (reference sequence). The CDR3 consists of 13 residues. V lost 10 bases, J lost 3 bases, and 8 bases stayed unmatched. The CDR3 sequence: CATEDRDVYEQYF. Written as DNA, the CDR3 is TGTGCCACCGAGGACAGGGACGTCTACGAGCAGTACTTC.

A single count supports this clone. This chain uses TRBV19 with TRBJ2-3; D is possibly TRBD1 (6 bases). The germline V gene encodes CDR1 LNHDA and CDR2 SQIVND (reference sequence). Trimming cost V 1 base and J 5 bases, with 13 bases left between them. This CDR3 has 15 amino acids. The DNA of the CDR3 is TGTGCCAGTAGTATAGGGGGACAAGGTCAAGATACGCAGTATTTT. It specifies CASSIGGQGQDTQYF. Using reference TRBV19 and TRBJ2-3 for the parts outside the CDR3, the full variable domain is DGGITQSPKYLFRKEGQNVTLSCEQNLNHDAMYWYRQDPGQGLRLIYYSQIVNDFQKGDIAEGYSVSREKKESFPLTVTSAQKNPTAFYLCASSIGGQGQDTQYFGPGTRLTVL.

This chain joins TRBV6-6 and TRBJ2-7; D remains ambiguous. Germline CDR1 reads MNHNY; CDR2 reads SVGAGI (reference sequence). There are 13 residues in the CDR3. Trimming removed 2 bases from V and 2 bases from J, with 7 bases in between. For the CDR3, the DNA is TGTGCCAGCAGTTACCCCCTGGCCTACGAGCAGTACTTC. It specifies CASSYPLAYEQYF.

The chain links TRBV27 to TRBJ2-7; D gene unclear. CDR3 length: 14 amino acids. V was pared by 5 bases and J by 0 bases, with 11 bases between. Germline CDR1 reads MNHEY; CDR2 reads SMNVEV (reference sequence). CDR3 sequence (DNA): TGTGCCAGCAGTACCTCGACACCCTCCTACGAGCAGTACTTC. Translated: CASSTSTPSYEQYF.

This sequence joins TRBV4-3 and TRBJ2-3; D is perhaps TRBD2 (7 bases). Germline V CDR1 and CDR2: LGHNA, YSLEER. The CDR3 spans 17 residues. Trimming removed 4 bases at V and 3 bases at J, with 20 bases between. The CDR3 loop reads CASSRASTGGFTDTQYF. The CDR3 DNA reads TGCGCCAGCAGCCGGGCCTCGACGGGGGGCTTTACAGATACGCAGTATTTT.

This chain connects TRBV10-1 to TRBJ2-5, with 15 bases that match TRBD2. Losses at the gene ends were 7 bases for V and 5 bases for J; bases not matched to a gene: 8. Germline loops: CDR1 WNHNN, CDR2 SYGVQD (reference sequence). CDR3 length: 16 residues. CDR3 region: CASIRTSGRAGETQYF. The CDR3 DNA reads TGCGCCAGCATAAGGACTAGCGGGAGGGCAGGGGAGACCCAGTACTTC.

DNA of the CDR3: TGCAGCGTTGAACAGGGACGGACCGGGGAGCTGTTTTTT. The encoded protein is CSVEQGRTGELFF. The genes are TRBV29-1 and TRBJ2-2; D tentatively reads TRBD1 or TRBD2 (5 bases each). The CDR3 has 13 residues. CDR1 is SQVTM, CDR2 ANQGSEA, per germline. V was shortened by 2 bases and J by 5 bases, with 9 bases between the two germline ends.

The J gene is TRBJ1-6, the V gene TRBV30; D is unclear. The germline CDR1 and CDR2 sequences are GTSNPN and SVGIG (reference sequence). V dropped 2 bases and J dropped 9 bases, with 11 bases sitting between them. This CDR3 is 13 amino acids long. The CDR3 protein is CAWSTGVRSPLHF. The CDR3 DNA is TGTGCCTGGAGTACCGGGGTCCGTTCACCCCTCCACTTT.

This chain links TRBV7-2 with TRBJ2-3; 8 bases align to TRBD2. There are 16 residues in the CDR3. After removal of 2 bases from V and 5 bases from J, the junction contained 9 bases not matched to a gene. Germline-derived CDR1 and CDR2 are SGHTA and FQGNSA. CDR3 in amino acids: CASSLRSGGPVDTQYF. In DNA, the CDR3 is TGTGCCAGCAGCTTAAGGTCGGGGGGGCCAGTAGATACGCAGTATTTT.